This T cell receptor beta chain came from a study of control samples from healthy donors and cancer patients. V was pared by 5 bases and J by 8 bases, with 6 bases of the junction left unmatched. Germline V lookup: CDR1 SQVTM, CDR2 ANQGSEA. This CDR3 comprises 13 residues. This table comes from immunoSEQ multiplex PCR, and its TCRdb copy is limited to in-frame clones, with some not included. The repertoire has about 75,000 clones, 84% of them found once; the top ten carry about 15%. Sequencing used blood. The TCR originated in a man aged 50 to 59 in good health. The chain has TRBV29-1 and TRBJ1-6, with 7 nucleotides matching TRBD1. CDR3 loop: CSVQTGLDSPLHF. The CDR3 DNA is TGCAGCGTTCAGACAGGGCTGGATTCACCCCTCCACTTT.